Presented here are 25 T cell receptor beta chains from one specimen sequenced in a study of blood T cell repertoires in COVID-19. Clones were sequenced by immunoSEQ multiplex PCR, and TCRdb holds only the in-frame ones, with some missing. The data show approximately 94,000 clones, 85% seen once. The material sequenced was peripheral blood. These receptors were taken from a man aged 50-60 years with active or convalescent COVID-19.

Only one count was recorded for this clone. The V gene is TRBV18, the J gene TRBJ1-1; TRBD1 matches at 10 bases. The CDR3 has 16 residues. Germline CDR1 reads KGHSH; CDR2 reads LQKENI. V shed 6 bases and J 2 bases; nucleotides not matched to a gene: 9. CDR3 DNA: TGTGCCAGCTCGCCATCCCGACAGGGGGCAAACACTGAAGCTTTCTTT. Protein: CASSPSRQGANTEAFF.

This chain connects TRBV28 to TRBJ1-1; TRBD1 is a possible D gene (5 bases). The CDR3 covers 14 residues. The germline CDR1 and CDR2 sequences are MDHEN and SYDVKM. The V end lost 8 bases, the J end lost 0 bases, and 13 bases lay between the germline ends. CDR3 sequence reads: CASVSGAMNTEAFF. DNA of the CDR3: TGTGCCAGCGTCTCTGGGGCAATGAACACTGAAGCTTTCTTT.

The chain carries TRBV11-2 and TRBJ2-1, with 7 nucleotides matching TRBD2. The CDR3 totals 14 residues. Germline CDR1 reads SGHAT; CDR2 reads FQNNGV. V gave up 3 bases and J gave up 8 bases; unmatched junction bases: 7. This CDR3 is CASSFRRESHEQFF. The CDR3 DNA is TGTGCCAGCAGCTTCCGGCGGGAGTCCCATGAGCAGTTCTTC.

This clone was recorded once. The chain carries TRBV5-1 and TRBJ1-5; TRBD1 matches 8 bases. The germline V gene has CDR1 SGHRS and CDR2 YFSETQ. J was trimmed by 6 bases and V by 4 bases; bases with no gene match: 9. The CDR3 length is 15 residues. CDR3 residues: CASSLTGVVGQPQHF. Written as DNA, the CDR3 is TGCGCCAGCAGCCTGACAGGGGTGGTGGGTCAGCCCCAGCATTTT.

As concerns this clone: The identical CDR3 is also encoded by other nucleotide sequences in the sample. In DNA, the CDR3 is TGTGCCAGCAGTTTGGGCACCTACGAGCAGTACTTC. This sequence encodes CASSLGTYEQYF. This sequence joins TRBV28 and TRBJ2-7; D unclear. From germline, CDR1 is MDHEN and CDR2 SYDVKM. With 3 bases removed from V and 2 bases from J, the gap between germline ends came to 5 bases. The CDR3 loop spans 12 amino acids.

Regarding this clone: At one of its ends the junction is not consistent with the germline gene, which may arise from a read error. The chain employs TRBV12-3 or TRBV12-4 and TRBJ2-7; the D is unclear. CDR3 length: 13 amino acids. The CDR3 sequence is CASSLSLSGPWSF. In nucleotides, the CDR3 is TGTGCCAGCAGTTTAAGTTTGAGTGGCCCCTGGAGTTTC.

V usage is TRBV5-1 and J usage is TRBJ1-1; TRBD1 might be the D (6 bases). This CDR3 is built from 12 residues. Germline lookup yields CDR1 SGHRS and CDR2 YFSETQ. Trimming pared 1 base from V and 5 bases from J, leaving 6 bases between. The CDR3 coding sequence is TGCGCCAGCAGCTTGAGGGGGACTGAAGCTTTCTTT. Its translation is CASSLRGTEAFF.

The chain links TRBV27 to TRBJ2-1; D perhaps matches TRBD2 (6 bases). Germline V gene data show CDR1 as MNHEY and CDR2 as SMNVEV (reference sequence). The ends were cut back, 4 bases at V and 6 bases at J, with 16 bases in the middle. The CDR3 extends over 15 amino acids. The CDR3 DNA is TGTGCCAGCAGTTACCGGGACTCGGGGGTCAATGAGCAGTTCTTC. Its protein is CASSYRDSGVNEQFF.

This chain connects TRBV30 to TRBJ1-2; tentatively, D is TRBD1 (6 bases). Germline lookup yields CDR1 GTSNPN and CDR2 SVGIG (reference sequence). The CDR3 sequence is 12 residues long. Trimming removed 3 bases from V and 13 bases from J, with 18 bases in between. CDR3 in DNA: TGTGCCTGGAGCCGACTCGAGGGGGGGGGCACCTTC. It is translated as CAWSRLEGGGTF.

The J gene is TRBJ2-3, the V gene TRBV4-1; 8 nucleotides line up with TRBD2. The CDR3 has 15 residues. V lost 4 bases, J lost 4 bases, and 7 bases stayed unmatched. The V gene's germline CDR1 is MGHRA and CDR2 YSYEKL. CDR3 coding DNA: TGCGCCAGCAGCCTAGCGGGGAGAGGCCCAGATACGCAGTATTTT. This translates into CASSLAGRGPDTQYF.

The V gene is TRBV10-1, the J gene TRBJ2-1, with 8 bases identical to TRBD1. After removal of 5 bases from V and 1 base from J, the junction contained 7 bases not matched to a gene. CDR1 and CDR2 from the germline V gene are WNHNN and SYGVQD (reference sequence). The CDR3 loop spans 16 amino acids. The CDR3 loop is CASSQGQGRSYNEQFF. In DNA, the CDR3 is TGCGCCAGCAGTCAAGGACAGGGCAGATCCTACAATGAGCAGTTCTTC.

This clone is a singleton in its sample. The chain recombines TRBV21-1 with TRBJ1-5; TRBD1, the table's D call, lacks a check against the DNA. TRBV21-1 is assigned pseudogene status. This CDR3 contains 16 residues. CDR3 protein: CASSLGTRWSNQPQHF. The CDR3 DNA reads TGTGCCAGCAGCCTGGGGACAAGGTGGAGCAATCAGCCCCAGCATTTT.

The CDR3 sequence: CSVRRLLTGELFF. The CDR3, as DNA: TGCAGCGTTAGACGACTACTCACCGGGGAGCTGTTTTTT. The rearrangement links TRBV29-1 to TRBJ2-2; possibly TRBD2 for D (5 bases). This CDR3 has 13 residues. The V end lost 5 bases, the J end lost 4 bases, and 11 bases lay between the germline ends. Germline assignment: CDR1 SQVTM and CDR2 ANQGSEA.

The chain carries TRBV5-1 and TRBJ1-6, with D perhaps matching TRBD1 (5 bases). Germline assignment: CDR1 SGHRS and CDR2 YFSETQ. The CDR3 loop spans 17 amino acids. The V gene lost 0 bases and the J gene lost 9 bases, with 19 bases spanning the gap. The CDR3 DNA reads TGCGCCAGCAGCTTGGCGACAATATATCGGAGGGGTTCACCCCTCCACTTT. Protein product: CASSLATIYRRGSPLHF.

The CDR3 nucleotides read TGCAGCGTTGAAGATCAGGGTAGGTACGAGCAGTACTTC. It yields the protein CSVEDQGRYEQYF. The gene calls are TRBV29-1 and TRBJ2-7; a weak D match, TRBD1 (5 bases). Germline V CDR1 and CDR2: SQVTM, ANQGSEA. V gave up 0 bases and J gave up 4 bases, with 10 bases separating them. The CDR3 has 13 residues.

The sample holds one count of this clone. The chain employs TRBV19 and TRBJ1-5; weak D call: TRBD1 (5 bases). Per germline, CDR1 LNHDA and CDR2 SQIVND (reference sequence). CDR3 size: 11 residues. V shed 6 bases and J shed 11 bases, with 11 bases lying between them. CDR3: CASSQRGAQHF. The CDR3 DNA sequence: TGTGCCAGTAGCCAGCGGGGGGCCCAGCATTTT.

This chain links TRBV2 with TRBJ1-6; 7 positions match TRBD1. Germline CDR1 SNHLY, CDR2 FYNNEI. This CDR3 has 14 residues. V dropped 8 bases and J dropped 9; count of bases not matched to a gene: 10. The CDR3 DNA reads TGTGCCAGCTCAGGGGGTACGGAGCGTTCACCCCTCCACTTT. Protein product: CASSGGTERSPLHF. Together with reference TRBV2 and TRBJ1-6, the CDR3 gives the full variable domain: EPEVTQTPSHQVTQMGQEVILRCVPISNHLYFYWYRQILGQKVEFLVSFYNNEISEKSEIFDDQFSVERPDGSNFTLKIRSTKLEDSAMYFCASSGGTERSPLHFGNGTRLTVT.

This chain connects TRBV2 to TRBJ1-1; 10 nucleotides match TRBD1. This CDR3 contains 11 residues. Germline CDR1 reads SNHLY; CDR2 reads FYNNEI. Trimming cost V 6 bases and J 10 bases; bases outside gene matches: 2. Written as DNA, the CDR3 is TGTGCCAGCAGAGACAGGGGGCCAGCTTTCTTT. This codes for CASRDRGPAFF.

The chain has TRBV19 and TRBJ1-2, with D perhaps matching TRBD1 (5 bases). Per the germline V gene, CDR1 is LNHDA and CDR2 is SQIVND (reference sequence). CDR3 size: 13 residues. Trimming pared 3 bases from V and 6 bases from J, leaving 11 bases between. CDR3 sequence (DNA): TGTGCCAGTAGTATTCAGGGTATCGATGGCTACACCTTC. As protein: CASSIQGIDGYTF.

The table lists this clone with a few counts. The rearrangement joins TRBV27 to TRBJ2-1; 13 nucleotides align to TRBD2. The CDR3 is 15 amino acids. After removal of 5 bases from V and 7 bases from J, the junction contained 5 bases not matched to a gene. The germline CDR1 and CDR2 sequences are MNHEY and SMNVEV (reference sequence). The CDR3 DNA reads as TGTGCCAGCAGTACGGGACTAGCGGGATTGAATGAGCAGTTCTTC. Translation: CASSTGLAGLNEQFF.

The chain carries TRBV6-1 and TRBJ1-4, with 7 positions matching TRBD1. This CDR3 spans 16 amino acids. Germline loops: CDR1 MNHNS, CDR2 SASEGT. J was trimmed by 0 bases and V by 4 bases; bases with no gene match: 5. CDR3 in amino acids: CASSGGTVATNEKLFF. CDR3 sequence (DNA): TGTGCCAGCAGTGGAGGGACAGTTGCAACTAATGAAAAACTGTTTTTT.

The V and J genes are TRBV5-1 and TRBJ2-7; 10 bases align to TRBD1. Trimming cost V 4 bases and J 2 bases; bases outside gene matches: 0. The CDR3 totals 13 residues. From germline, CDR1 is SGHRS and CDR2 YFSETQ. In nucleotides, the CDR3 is TGCGCCAGCAGCGGGACAGGGGCCTACGAGCAGTACTTC. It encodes CASSGTGAYEQYF.

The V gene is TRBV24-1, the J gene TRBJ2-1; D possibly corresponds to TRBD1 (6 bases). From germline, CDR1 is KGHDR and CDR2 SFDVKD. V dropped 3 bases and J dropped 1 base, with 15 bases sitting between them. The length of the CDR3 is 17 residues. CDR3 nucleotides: TGTGCCACCAGTGATGCAGGGGTTCAGAGGTCCTACAATGAGCAGTTCTTC. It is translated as CATSDAGVQRSYNEQFF.

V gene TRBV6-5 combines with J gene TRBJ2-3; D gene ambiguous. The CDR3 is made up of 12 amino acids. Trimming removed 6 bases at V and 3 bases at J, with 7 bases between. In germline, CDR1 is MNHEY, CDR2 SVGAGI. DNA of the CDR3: TGTGCCAGCAGATCCGGGACAGATACGCAGTATTTT. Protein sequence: CASRSGTDTQYF.

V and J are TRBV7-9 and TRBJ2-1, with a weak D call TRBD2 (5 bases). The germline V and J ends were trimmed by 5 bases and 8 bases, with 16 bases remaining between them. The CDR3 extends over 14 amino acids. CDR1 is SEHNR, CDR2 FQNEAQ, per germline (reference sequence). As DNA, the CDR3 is TGTGCCAGCAGCCCTAGGGCTAGCCAGCATGAGCAGTTCTTC. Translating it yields CASSPRASQHEQFF.